This TCR beta chain was found in a study of shared clonotypes between healthy human individuals. The CDR3 is 18 residues long. The germline gives CDR1 PRHDT, CDR2 FYEKMQ (reference sequence). After removal of 5 bases from V and 3 bases from J, the junction contained 10 bases not matched to a gene. Running of the assay took place at deep level. Sorted-subset replicate PCRs used 200 ng DNA, some 30,000 T cell genomes. TCRdb's copy holds only in-frame clones and misses some; the assay was immunoSEQ multiplex PCR. The sample lists approximately 1.5 million clones; less than 99% were seen once. CD4+ cells underwent separation, giving CD45RA+ naive and CD45RA-negative memory subsets.

Sequencing was performed on naive CD4+ T cells sorted from blood. Subset described: CD45RA+ positively selected. This chain joins TRBV13 and TRBJ2-6; 10 nucleotides align to TRBD1. This sequence originates from a young man in good health. For the CDR3, the DNA is TGTGCCAGCAGCCGTCCTGGACAGGGGGAGAGTGGGGCCAACGTCCTGACTTTC. Translated, it gives CASSRPGQGESGANVLTF.